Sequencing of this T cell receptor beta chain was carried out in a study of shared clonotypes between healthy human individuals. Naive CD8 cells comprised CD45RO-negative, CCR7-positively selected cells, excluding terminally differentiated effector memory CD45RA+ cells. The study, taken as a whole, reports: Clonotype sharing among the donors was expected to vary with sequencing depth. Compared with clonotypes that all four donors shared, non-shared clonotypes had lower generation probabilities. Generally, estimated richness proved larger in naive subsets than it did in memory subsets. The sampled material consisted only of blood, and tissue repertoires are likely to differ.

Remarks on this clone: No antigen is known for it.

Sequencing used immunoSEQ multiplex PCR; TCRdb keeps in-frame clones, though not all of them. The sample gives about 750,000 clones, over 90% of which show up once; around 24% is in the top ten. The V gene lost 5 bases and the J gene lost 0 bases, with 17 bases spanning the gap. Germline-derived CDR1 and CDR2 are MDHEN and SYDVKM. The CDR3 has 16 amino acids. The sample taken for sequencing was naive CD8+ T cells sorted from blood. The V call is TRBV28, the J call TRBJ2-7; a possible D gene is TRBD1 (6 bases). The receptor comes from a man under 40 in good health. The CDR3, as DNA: TGTGCCAGCAGTGCCTTCGACAGGACCCTCTCCTACGAGCAGTACTTC. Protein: CASSAFDRTLSYEQYF.